Included here is one TCR beta chain sequence, with context. This sample stems from a study of technical replicates of blood from several donors. Measured with immunoSEQ multiplex PCR; TCRdb has only the in-frame clones, and not every one. In the table there are under 55,000 clones, more than 95% of which are singletons. CDR1 SEHNR and CDR2 FQNEAQ come from the germline V gene (reference sequence). The CDR3 has 16 residues. V shed 2 bases and J shed 1 base, with 14 bases lying between them. Sequencing input: T cells isolated from PBMCs. The V gene is TRBV7-9, the J gene TRBJ2-5, with D perhaps TRBD2 (7 bases). The TCR sequence derives from a human donor in good health. The CDR3 loop is CASSLRGGDVQETQYF. The CDR3 DNA is TGTGCCAGCAGCTTAAGGGGGGGGGATGTCCAAGAGACCCAGTACTTC.